What follows are 32 T cell receptor beta chains derived from one specimen sequenced in a study of shared clonotypes between healthy human individuals. Only in-frame clones appear in the TCRdb table, and some are missing; sequencing was by immunoSEQ multiplex PCR. The profile shows under 2,000,000 clones, less than 95% of them singletons. Naive CD8 cells lacked CD45RO and underwent positive selection for CCR7, leaving out terminally differentiated effector memory CD45RA+ cells. Sequenced sample: naive CD8+ T cells sorted from blood. These receptors all come from a man between 18 and 35 years old in good health.

The chain couples TRBV27 to TRBJ2-2; perhaps TRBD1 as D (6 bases). CDR3 size: 14 residues. V was clipped by 8 bases and J by 2 bases, with 12 bases between them. Germline V gene lookup returns CDR1 MNHEY and CDR2 SMNVEV (reference sequence). CDR3 DNA sequence: TGTGCCAGCTTTGGGGGCCCAAACACCGGGGAGCTGTTTTTT. This codes for CASFGGPNTGELFF.

This chain uses TRBV5-6 with TRBJ2-6; TRBD1 matches 11 bases. V lost 2 bases, J lost 7 bases, and 2 bases stayed unmatched. CDR1 is SGHDT and CDR2 is YYEEEE in the germline V gene. The CDR3 loop spans 15 amino acids. CDR3 protein: CASSLGTGGANVLTF. CDR3 bases: TGTGCCAGCAGCTTAGGGACAGGGGGAGCCAACGTCCTGACTTTC.

The V call is TRBV4-1, the J call TRBJ2-7, with D hard to call. Per germline, CDR1 MGHRA and CDR2 YSYEKL. CDR3 length: 16 amino acids. V lost 0 bases and J 4 bases, leaving 16 bases between the germline ends. CDR3 in amino acids: CASSQETPLGFYEQYF. The CDR3 coding sequence is TGCGCCAGCAGCCAAGAAACACCCCTGGGATTTTACGAGCAGTACTTC.

A remark on this clone: The same CDR3 is also encoded by other DNA sequences in this sample. The chain recombines TRBV4-1 with TRBJ2-7; a possible D gene is TRBD1 (6 bases). Between the trimmed V and J ends, which lost 0 bases and 4 bases, there was a span of 10 bases. Germline CDR1 and CDR2: MGHRA and YSYEKL. This CDR3 has 14 residues. CDR3 nucleotides: TGCGCCAGCAGCCAAGACGGCAGGGGATACGAGCAGTACTTC. This codes for CASSQDGRGYEQYF.

The sample holds a few counts of this clone. The V call is TRBV7-9, the J call TRBJ2-7, with 9 bases identical to TRBD1. From germline, CDR1 is SEHNR and CDR2 FQNEAQ (reference sequence). CDR3 length: 14 amino acids. The trim removed 5 bases at V and 2 bases at J, leaving 4 bases unmatched. Here the CDR3 reads CASSRTGAPYEQYF. CDR3 coding DNA: TGTGCCAGCAGCCGGACAGGGGCCCCCTACGAGCAGTACTTC.

As to this clone: Other DNA sequences in the same sample also yield this CDR3. CDR3 DNA sequence: TGTGCCAGCAGCTTAGGGGCGTACAATGAGCAGTTCTTC. Residues: CASSLGAYNEQFF. This chain connects TRBV7-9 to TRBJ2-1; D uncertain. Trimming took 1 base from V and 4 from J, leaving 5 bases between them. CDR1 and CDR2 (germline): SEHNR, FQNEAQ (reference sequence). CDR3 size: 13 residues.

The chain's CDR3 is CASSFQGAGETQYF. DNA for the CDR3: TGTGCCAGCAGTTTCCAGGGGGCTGGGGAGACCCAGTACTTC. The chain links TRBV7-9 to TRBJ2-5; 8 nucleotides align to TRBD1. V was pared by 6 bases and J by 5 bases, with 8 bases of the junction left unmatched. The CDR3 runs to 14 residues. Germline V gives CDR1 SEHNR, CDR2 FQNEAQ (reference sequence).

Here the CDR3 DNA reads TGTGCCAGCAGCCCTTTTGACGGTTCCTACGAGCAGTACTTC. Protein product: CASSPFDGSYEQYF. The V gene is TRBV5-5, the J gene TRBJ2-7; D not certain. In germline, CDR1 is SGHKS, CDR2 YYEKEE (reference sequence). This CDR3 is built from 14 residues. V gave up 4 bases and J gave up 1 base, with 12 bases separating them.

The chain combines TRBV27 with TRBJ2-7, with a weak D call TRBD1 (5 bases). The CDR3 has 15 amino acids. Trimming took off 3 bases at V and 5 bases at J, with 17 bases between the two ends. The germline CDR1 and CDR2 sequences are MNHEY and SMNVEV (reference sequence). This chain's CDR3 is CASSFPGNFRNEQYF. The DNA for the CDR3 is TGTGCCAGCAGTTTCCCAGGGAATTTTCGGAACGAGCAGTACTTC.

Of note for this clone: This same CDR3 is encoded by further DNA sequences in the sample. CDR3 DNA: TGTGCCAGCAGCTCATCCCGACAGGTGAACTATGGCTACACCTTC. Its translation is CASSSSRQVNYGYTF. The J gene is TRBJ1-2, the V gene TRBV5-8, with a tentative D call TRBD1 (6 bases). This CDR3 contains 15 residues. Per germline, CDR1 SGHTS and CDR2 YDEGEE. V lost 3 bases, J lost 2 bases, and 14 bases lay in between.

This clone was recorded once. V gene TRBV7-9 combines with J gene TRBJ2-7; D ambiguous. CDR1 SEHNR and CDR2 FQNEAQ come from the germline V gene (reference sequence). The CDR3 is made up of 13 amino acids. V was shortened by 4 bases and J by 0 bases, with 7 bases between the two germline ends. The CDR3 DNA reads as TGTGCCAGCAGCTATTGGGACTCCTACGAGCAGTACTTC. Protein: CASSYWDSYEQYF.

This clone was found once. V is TRBV14 and J is TRBJ1-1; D possibly corresponds to TRBD1 (5 bases). CDR1 and CDR2 (germline): SGHDN, FVKESK. V lost 3 bases and J lost 6, with 8 bases in between. There are 12 residues in the CDR3. The CDR3 here is CASSQWGAEAFF. CDR3 nucleotides: TGTGCCAGCAGCCAGTGGGGGGCTGAAGCTTTCTTT.

This clone was found once. The chain combines TRBV14 with TRBJ2-7; D ambiguous. V dropped 2 bases and J dropped 5 bases, with 16 bases sitting between them. There are 15 residues in the CDR3. Germline V gene data show CDR1 as SGHDN and CDR2 as FVKESK. In DNA form, the CDR3 reads TGTGCCAGCAGCCAAATATACAAGATCAGGAACGAGCAGTACTTC. It encodes CASSQIYKIRNEQYF.

The chain carries TRBV9 and TRBJ2-1; 11 bases agree with TRBD2. The trim removed 3 bases at V and 0 bases at J, leaving 5 bases unmatched. Germline lookup yields CDR1 SGDLS and CDR2 YYNGEE. The CDR3 sequence is 17 residues long. As DNA, the CDR3 is TGTGCCAGCAGCGACAGGACTAGCGGGCGCTCCTACAATGAGCAGTTCTTC. This translates into CASSDRTSGRSYNEQFF. Complete variable domain (other parts from reference TRBV9 and TRBJ2-1): DSGVTQTPKHLITATGQRVTLRCSPRSGDLSVYWYQQSLDQGLQFLIQYYNGEERAKGNILERFSAQQFPDLHSELNLSSLELGDSALYFCASSDRTSGRSYNEQFFGPGTRLTVL.

The chain uses TRBV5-4 and TRBJ1-2, with D perhaps TRBD1 (5 bases). Germline V gene sequence: CDR1 SGHNT, CDR2 YYREEE (reference sequence). Trimming took off 3 bases at V and 8 bases at J, with 17 bases between the two ends. The CDR3 is 14 amino acids. The CDR3 sequence: CASSSWDLSLGYTF. DNA of the CDR3: TGTGCCAGCAGCTCCTGGGACCTGTCATTAGGCTACACCTTC.

In regard to this clone: The sample carries other DNA sequences with the same CDR3. The chain joins TRBV5-6 to TRBJ2-7; D gene ambiguous. Germline V gene sequence: CDR1 SGHDT, CDR2 YYEEEE. Trimming pared 4 bases from V and 1 base from J, leaving 9 bases between. The CDR3 loop spans 13 amino acids. This CDR3 is CASSLEGSYEQYF. CDR3 bases: TGTGCCAGCAGCCTGGAAGGATCCTACGAGCAGTACTTC.

The genes are TRBV4-1 and TRBJ2-7, with D possibly TRBD2 on 6 matching bases. The CDR3 totals 14 residues. Trimming took off 1 base at V and 4 bases at J, with 11 bases between the two ends. Looked up from germline, CDR1 is MGHRA and CDR2 is YSYEKL. CDR3 coding DNA: TGCGCCAGCAGCCAAGGGCCCCGGGGGTACGAGCAGTACTTC. Encoded protein: CASSQGPRGYEQYF.

This sequence joins TRBV4-1 and TRBJ2-7; D tentatively fits TRBD1 or TRBD2 (5 bases each). Germline V gene data show CDR1 as MGHRA and CDR2 as YSYEKL. The V and J ends lost 2 bases and 4 bases respectively, with 15 bases between them. This CDR3 region has 15 residues. CDR3 residues: CASSQTGTGWYEQYF. For the CDR3, the DNA is TGCGCCAGCAGCCAAACCGGGACGGGTTGGTACGAGCAGTACTTC.

V is TRBV2 and J is TRBJ1-2; 8 nucleotides match TRBD1. Looked up from germline, CDR1 is SNHLY and CDR2 is FYNNEI. V shed 4 bases, J shed 4 bases, and the junction held 8 bases outside the gene matches. There are 15 residues in the CDR3. The CDR3 coding sequence is TGTGCCAGCAGTGTCGACAGGGGAGATCTCTATGGCTACACCTTC. Residues: CASSVDRGDLYGYTF.

The chain recombines TRBV28 with TRBJ1-5; D gene unclear. The germline V gene encodes CDR1 MDHEN and CDR2 SYDVKM. There are 14 residues in the CDR3. Trimming removed 2 bases at V and 6 bases at J, with 11 bases between. CDR3 region: CASSLGGVAQPQHF. In nucleotides, the CDR3 is TGTGCCAGCAGTTTAGGAGGTGTTGCTCAGCCCCAGCATTTT.

This chain uses TRBV2 with TRBJ2-7; D ambiguous. V lost 1 base to trimming and J lost 2 bases, with 12 bases between them. The CDR3 runs 15 residues. In germline, CDR1 is SNHLY, CDR2 FYNNEI. The CDR3 DNA is TGTGCCAGCAGTGAAGGTTCGGGCACCCCCTACGAGCAGTACTTC. As protein: CASSEGSGTPYEQYF.

V and J are TRBV2 and TRBJ2-2; D not resolved. Looked up from germline, CDR1 is SNHLY and CDR2 is FYNNEI. Trimming shortened V by 8 bases and J by 5 bases, and 12 bases separated the two germline ends. The CDR3 spans 13 residues. The CDR3 region is CASVPSSTGELFF. In nucleotides, the CDR3 is TGTGCCAGCGTACCTAGTTCGACCGGGGAGCTGTTTTTT.

The chain joins TRBV15 to TRBJ2-5; a weak D match, TRBD2 (7 bases). This CDR3 spans 14 amino acids. Trimming pared 5 bases from V and 5 bases from J, leaving 15 bases between. Germline CDR1 and CDR2: LNHNV and YYDKDF (reference sequence). The CDR3 protein is CATSQEGGLETQYF. CDR3 DNA: TGTGCCACCAGCCAAGAGGGGGGGCTTGAGACCCAGTACTTC.

The chain uses TRBV7-9 and TRBJ1-1, with D perhaps TRBD1 (6 bases). Trimming left V 3 bases short and J 4 bases short, with 21 bases between. This CDR3 comprises 17 residues. In germline, CDR1 is SEHNR, CDR2 FQNEAQ (reference sequence). The CDR3 region has the DNA TGTGCCAGCAGCTTCTTTAAGGGCCTTGGGGGCGGCACTGAAGCTTTCTTT. It yields the protein CASSFFKGLGGGTEAFF.

On this clone: Different DNA sequences within this sample yield the same CDR3. The rearrangement joins TRBV7-3 to TRBJ2-3, with D hard to call. Germline CDR1 and CDR2: SGHTA and FQGTGA. V lost 5 bases, J lost 1 base, and 10 bases lay in between. The length of the CDR3 is 14 residues. The CDR3 coding sequence is TGTGCCAGCAGCCTCACCTCGGGCACAGATACGCAGTATTTT. Translating gives CASSLTSGTDTQYF.

The chain carries TRBV4-1 and TRBJ1-1, with a weak D call TRBD1 (5 bases). CDR1 is MGHRA, CDR2 YSYEKL, per germline. V shed 4 bases and J shed 1 base, with 13 bases lying between them. This CDR3 contains 15 residues. CDR3 in DNA: TGCGCCAGCAGCCCCCCGGGACTTACGAACACTGAAGCTTTCTTT. Translated, it gives CASSPPGLTNTEAFF.

J is TRBJ2-7 and V is TRBV6-5; the match to TRBD2 covers 8 bases. The V and J ends lost 6 bases and 3 bases, in that order; junction bases with no gene match: 7. Germline CDR1 reads MNHEY; CDR2 reads SVGAGI. This CDR3 is built from 14 residues. CDR3 nucleotide sequence: TGTGCCAGCAGGGCTGCTAGCGGGCACTACGAGCAGTACTTC. Protein: CASRAASGHYEQYF.

The J gene is TRBJ1-2, the V gene TRBV11-2; D possibly corresponds to TRBD1 (5 bases). The CDR3 length is 13 residues. The germline gives CDR1 SGHAT, CDR2 FQNNGV. V dropped 5 bases and J dropped 5 bases, with 12 bases sitting between them. The DNA for the CDR3 is TGTGCCAGCAGCGAGGGACTTTGGTATGGCTACACCTTC. Translating gives CASSEGLWYGYTF.

This clone is a singleton in its sample. The V gene is TRBV19, the J gene TRBJ2-1, with TRBD2 identical over 10 bases. The CDR3 is 18 amino acids. Germline V gene sequence: CDR1 LNHDA, CDR2 SQIVND (reference sequence). Trimming removed 1 base from V and 0 bases from J; junction bases left unmatched: 6. The CDR3 nucleotides read TGTGCCAGTAGTATAGTATTCCTAGCGGGGGCCTCCTACAATGAGCAGTTCTTC. Amino acid sequence: CASSIVFLAGASYNEQFF.

This chain joins TRBV11-2 and TRBJ2-7; 9 bases agree with TRBD1. With 5 bases clipped from V and 3 bases from J, the junction kept 2 bases outside the gene matches. Germline-derived CDR1 and CDR2 are SGHAT and FQNNGV. The CDR3 is 13 amino acids. Here the CDR3 reads CASSKGQGYEQYF. The CDR3 DNA sequence: TGTGCCAGCAGCAAGGGACAGGGCTACGAGCAGTACTTC.

This sequence joins TRBV7-6 and TRBJ1-1; no clear D gene. This CDR3 is built from 16 residues. Germline V CDR1 and CDR2: SGHVS, FNYEAQ. Deletions cut 1 base from V and 4 bases from J, with 16 bases between. The chain's CDR3 is CASSLEGRGSGTEAFF. CDR3 DNA: TGTGCCAGCAGCTTAGAAGGGCGCGGGTCTGGCACTGAAGCTTTCTTT.

The chain combines TRBV30 with TRBJ1-4, with 8 positions matching TRBD1. With V trimmed by 1 base and J by 4 bases, 2 bases remained unmatched. Germline CDR1 GTSNPN, CDR2 SVGIG (reference sequence). The CDR3 has 14 amino acids. The CDR3, as DNA: TGTGCCTGGAGTGAGACAGGGGATAATGAAAAACTGTTTTTT. It is translated as CAWSETGDNEKLFF.